A single sample is the source of the 3 T cell receptor beta chains below, sequenced in a study of response to subunit inactivated influenza vaccine. MiXCR, applied by TCRdb to the RT-PCR reads, yields one record per CDR3 protein. The sample contains approximately 730,000 distinct CDR3 sequences, roughly 13% of which appear only once. Source: PBMCs from blood, taken around 14 days before vaccination. All receptors come from a man aged 45-65 years who received an inactivated influenza vaccine.

In its sample, this clonotype was seen a few times. The chain carries TRBV4-2 and TRBJ2-5; weak D call: TRBD1 (5 bases). CDR1 is LGHNA and CDR2 is YNFKEQ in the germline V gene. The V and J ends lost 0 bases and 5 bases respectively, with 10 bases between them. The CDR3 contains 14 residues. CDR3 sequence: CASSQDTSGETQYF. CDR3 DNA: TGTGCCAGCAGCCAAGATACCTCAGGGGAGACCCAGTACTTC.

Many counts were recorded for this clonotype. The chain recombines TRBV10-3 with TRBJ2-1, with 9 nucleotides matching TRBD1. CDR3 size: 13 residues. V was pared by 4 bases and J by 9 bases, with 4 bases of the junction left unmatched. The germline gives CDR1 ENHRY, CDR2 SYGVKD. The CDR3 sequence is CAISVGTGSEQFF. The CDR3 DNA sequence: TGTGCCATCAGTGTAGGGACAGGGAGTGAGCAGTTCTTC.

The chain joins TRBV27 to TRBJ2-5; a possible D gene is TRBD1 (6 bases). Trimming pared 6 bases from V and 1 base from J, leaving 15 bases between. The CDR3 loop spans 15 amino acids. Germline CDR1 MNHEY, CDR2 SMNVEV (reference sequence). This chain's CDR3 is CASRRIQGLQETQYF. DNA of the CDR3: TGTGCCAGCAGAAGGATCCAGGGGCTCCAAGAGACCCAGTACTTC.